This TCR beta chain was obtained from a study of response to subunit inactivated influenza vaccine. The study, taken as a whole, reports: Few new T cells, the authors suggested, are recruited by each seasonal influenza vaccination.

CDR1 is LGHNA, CDR2 YNFKEQ, per germline. CDR3 size: 14 residues. J gave up 8 bases and V 3 bases, and 5 bases lay outside the gene matches. As concerns this clonotype: Its target is not known.

TCRdb itself ran the RT-PCR reads through MiXCR, one entry per CDR3 protein. The table shows fewer than 250,000 distinct CDR3 sequences, with approximately 15% occurring only once. The starting material was CD8+ T cells sorted from PBMCs, obtained more than 4 days after vaccination. The chain has TRBV4-2 and TRBJ2-1, with TRBD2 identical over 9 bases. The clonotype comes from a man aged 45 to 65 who received an inactivated influenza vaccine. The CDR3: CASSQGLAEYEQFF. The CDR3 DNA sequence: TGTGCCAGCAGCCAGGGACTAGCCGAGTATGAGCAGTTCTTC.